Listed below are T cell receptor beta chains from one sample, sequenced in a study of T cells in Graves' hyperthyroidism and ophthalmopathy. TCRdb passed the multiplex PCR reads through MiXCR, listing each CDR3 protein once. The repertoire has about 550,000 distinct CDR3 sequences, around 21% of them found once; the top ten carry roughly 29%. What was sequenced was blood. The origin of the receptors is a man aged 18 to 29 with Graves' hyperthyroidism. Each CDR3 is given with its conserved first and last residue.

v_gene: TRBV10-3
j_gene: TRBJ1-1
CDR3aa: CAISEGRVNTEAFF

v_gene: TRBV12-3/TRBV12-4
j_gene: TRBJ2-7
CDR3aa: CASSTGTGLEQYF

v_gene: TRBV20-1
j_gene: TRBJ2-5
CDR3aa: CSAREGDRAQYF

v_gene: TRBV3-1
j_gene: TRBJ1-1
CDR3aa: CASSPRAQGALTEAFF

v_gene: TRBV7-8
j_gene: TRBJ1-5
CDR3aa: CASSLRTGTGNQPQHF

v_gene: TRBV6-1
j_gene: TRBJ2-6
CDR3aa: CASSEGEGLGANVLTF

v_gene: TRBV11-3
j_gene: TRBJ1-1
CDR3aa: CASTRAGWNTEAFF

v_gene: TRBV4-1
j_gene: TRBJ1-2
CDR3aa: CASSQDQVGQLSYGYTF

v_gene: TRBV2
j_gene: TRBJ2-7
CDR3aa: CASRDGGGYEQYF

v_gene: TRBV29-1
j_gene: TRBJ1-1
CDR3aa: CSVMIQGTEAFF

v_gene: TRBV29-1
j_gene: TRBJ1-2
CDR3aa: CSDEGVSNNYGYTF

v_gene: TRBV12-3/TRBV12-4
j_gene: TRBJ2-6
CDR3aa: CASSFGAFELGANVLTF

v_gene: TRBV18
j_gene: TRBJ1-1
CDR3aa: CASSPLVAGQPNTEAFF

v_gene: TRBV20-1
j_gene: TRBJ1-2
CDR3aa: CSASPQGYGYTF

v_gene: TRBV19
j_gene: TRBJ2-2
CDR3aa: CASSRVRSNTGELFF

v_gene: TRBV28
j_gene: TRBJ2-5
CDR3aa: CASSRGLAGVPQETQYF

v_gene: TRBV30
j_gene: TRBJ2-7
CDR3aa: CAWRFGPSSYEQYF

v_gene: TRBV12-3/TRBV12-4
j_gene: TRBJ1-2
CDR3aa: CASSLGFLNGYTF

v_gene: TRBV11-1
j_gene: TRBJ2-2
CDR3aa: CASSLRQGADTGELFF

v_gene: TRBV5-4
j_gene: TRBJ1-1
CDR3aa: CASSFYAPAWTATEACF

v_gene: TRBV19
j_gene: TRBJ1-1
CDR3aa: CASDSGQGQSEAFF

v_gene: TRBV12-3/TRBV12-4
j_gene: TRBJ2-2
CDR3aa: CASSFEATMAGELFF